The entry that follows covers one T cell receptor beta chain sequence. Per the authors' pipeline: Amplification with reference gene primers provided the estimates of nucleated cell counts. Produced via immunoSEQ multiplex PCR; TCRdb's table is partial and in-frame only. The V and J calls and clone size come from that table; D and trimming were worked out from the DNA. The sample lists 200,000 to 250,000 clones, approximately 90% occurring once. CDR1 and CDR2 from the germline V gene are LGHNA and YNFKEQ. CDR3 length: 18 residues. Losses at the gene ends were 2 bases for V and 3 bases for J; bases not matched to a gene: 13. The sample belongs to a study of blood T cell repertoires in COVID-19. Across the study: COVID-19 samples, acute and convalescent, were from the United States, Italy and Spain. In each case, the material was cDNA or gDNA derived from T cells, B-cell-depleted T cells, or PBMCs.

Across under 25 US areas, participants ranged in age from roughly 18 to 95 years. Sequenced input: PBMCs or T cells enriched from blood (not recorded which). This receptor was taken from a woman aged 25 to 39 who had recovered from COVID-19. The rearrangement joins TRBV4-2 to TRBJ2-7; 10 bases map to TRBD2. DNA of the CDR3: TGTGCCAGCAGCCAATTTGGGGCACCCGGGACTAGCGACTACGAGCAGTACTTC. Translating it yields CASSQFGAPGTSDYEQYF.